The next 30 T cell receptor beta chains were all read from a single sample in a study of CXCR3-negative and CXCR3-positive naive CD8 T cells. Notes on the study in general: Researchers report that CXCR3-positive naive cells carry more hydrophobic TRB CDR3s than CXCR3-negative naive cells.

The antigens of these receptors remain unknown. cDNA libraries for TRB were generated by 5' RACE incorporating UMI labels. TCRdb reworked the 5' RACE reads into one entry per CDR3 protein, no DNA. Recorded for this sample: 60,000 to 65,000 distinct CDR3 sequences. Sequencing was carried out using naive CXCR3+ CD8+ T cells from blood. Subset indicated: CD45RO-CCR7+CD27+CD95- naive CD8+ T cells expressing CXCR3 (TNR3+). The receptors derive from a human donor in good health. Some clones in this sample may be carry-over from other donors' samples.

The chain couples TRBV29-1 to TRBJ2-7. Germline CDR1 SQVTM, CDR2 ANQGSEA. CDR3 length: 13 amino acids. CDR3 in amino acids: CSVGEGSYYEQYF.

The V gene is TRBV4-2, the J gene TRBJ1-2. Germline V gene lookup returns CDR1 LGHNA and CDR2 YNFKEQ. This CDR3 is 14 amino acids long. CDR3 sequence reads: CASSQDLTVYGYTF.

The chain carries TRBV3-1 and TRBJ1-2. CDR3 length: 16 residues. Germline-derived CDR1 and CDR2 are LGHDT and YNNKEL (reference sequence). The CDR3 protein is CASSQTPLTEYYGYTF. Full variable domain (rest looked up from reference TRBV3-1 and TRBJ1-2): DTAVSQTPKYLVTQMGNDKSIKCEQNLGHDTMYWYKQDSKKFLKIMFSYNNKELIINETVPNRFSPKSPDKAHLNLHINSLELGDSAVYFCASSQTPLTEYYGYTFGSGTRLTVV.

The chain recombines TRBV6-5 with TRBJ2-2; TCRdb's D call, TRBD1, is unchecked because there is no DNA. Germline CDR1 and CDR2: MNHEY and SVGAGI. The CDR3 consists of 15 residues. CDR3 amino acids: CASRRPGQLTGELFF.

The genes are TRBV28 and TRBJ2-5; TCRdb picks TRBD2, but there is no DNA to check that call. There are 16 residues in the CDR3. Per germline, CDR1 MDHEN and CDR2 SYDVKM. CDR3 amino acids: CASSLLSGGSQETQYF.

This sequence joins TRBV20-1 and TRBJ2-3; there is no DNA to check the TCRdb D call of TRBD2. The CDR3 is made up of 14 amino acids. From germline, CDR1 is DFQATT and CDR2 SNEGSKA (reference sequence). The CDR3 sequence: CSALGTISTDTQYF.

This chain joins TRBV28 and TRBJ2-1; TCRdb names TRBD2, which stays unverified in the absence of DNA. Germline CDR1 MDHEN, CDR2 SYDVKM. CDR3 length equals 15 residues. This chain's CDR3 is CASSLLAGGIVEQFF.

The chain links TRBV3-1 to TRBJ2-7; without DNA, the TCRdb call of TRBD1 cannot be checked. Per germline, CDR1 LGHDT and CDR2 YNNKEL (reference sequence). The CDR3 length is 14 residues. The CDR3 here is CASSFEAGGYEQYF.

The rearrangement uses TRBV5-1 and TRBJ2-3; checking the TCRdb D call of TRBD2 is not possible without DNA. Germline V CDR1 and CDR2: SGHRS, YFSETQ. This CDR3 is 15 amino acids long. The CDR3 is CASSPEATWIDTQYF.

The chain combines TRBV3-1 with TRBJ2-7; the TRBD1 assignment by TCRdb is unverifiable without DNA. The CDR3 consists of 15 residues. The germline gives CDR1 LGHDT, CDR2 YNNKEL (reference sequence). This CDR3 reads CASSSTGGVSYEQYF.

The rearrangement joins TRBV5-4 to TRBJ1-2. Germline values: CDR1 SGHNT, CDR2 YYREEE (reference sequence). The CDR3 sequence is 11 residues long. The CDR3 sequence: CASSSIDGYTF.

This sequence joins TRBV20-1 and TRBJ2-1. This CDR3 contains 13 residues. Germline CDR1 reads DFQATT; CDR2 reads SNEGSKA (reference sequence). CDR3 sequence reads: CSASRPSYNEQFF.

The rearrangement joins TRBV7-9 to TRBJ2-5; TCRdb selects TRBD1, and the lack of DNA leaves this call unchecked. The CDR3 length is 15 residues. Germline loops: CDR1 SEHNR, CDR2 FQNEAQ (reference sequence). CDR3 amino acids: CASSRSGPIQETQYF.

V usage is TRBV7-3 and J usage is TRBJ1-1; the D gene TCRdb calls, TRBD1, cannot be checked with no DNA. From germline, CDR1 is SGHTA and CDR2 FQGTGA. The CDR3 is 14 residues long. CDR3 protein: CASSILTGGGEAFF.

J is TRBJ2-1 and V is TRBV14; TCRdb's assignment of TRBD2 cannot be checked, as there is no DNA. The CDR3 has 15 amino acids. The V gene's germline CDR1 is SGHDN and CDR2 FVKESK. The CDR3 is CASSLASGGAFEQFF.

The chain combines TRBV23-1 with TRBJ1-2. TRBV23-1 is identified as an open reading frame with a role that is uncertain. CDR3 size: 14 residues. CDR3 loop: CASSVPGAGYGYTF.

The chain carries TRBV6-1 and TRBJ2-7; there is no DNA to check the TCRdb D call of TRBD1. This CDR3 region has 13 residues. Germline assignment: CDR1 MNHNS and CDR2 SASEGT. The CDR3 loop is CASSGDSSYEQYF.

The genes are TRBV7-9 and TRBJ1-1. Germline CDR1 is SEHNR and CDR2 is FQNEAQ (reference sequence). The CDR3 is 15 amino acids. The CDR3 sequence is CASSLAPGQATEAFF.

V is TRBV29-1 and J is TRBJ2-7; TCRdb lists TRBD1, though no DNA is available to test this call. Germline V gene sequence: CDR1 SQVTM, CDR2 ANQGSEA. The CDR3 contains 14 residues. CDR3 sequence reads: CSVTPRDRYYEQYF.

The gene calls are TRBV9 and TRBJ2-7; the D gene TCRdb calls, TRBD1, cannot be checked with no DNA. CDR3 length equals 14 residues. Germline V gene sequence: CDR1 SGDLS, CDR2 YYNGEE. Here the CDR3 reads CASSAGTPADEQYF.

The rearrangement uses TRBV9 and TRBJ2-7; TCRdb selects TRBD1, and the lack of DNA leaves this call unchecked. The length of the CDR3 is 15 residues. The germline V gene encodes CDR1 SGDLS and CDR2 YYNGEE. The CDR3 is CASSVEPGGNYEQYF.

The V call is TRBV12-3 or TRBV12-4, the J call TRBJ2-3. The CDR3 has 16 residues. The CDR3 reads CASSLSRTSGTDTQYF.

The V gene is TRBV29-1, the J gene TRBJ2-1; as DNA is missing, the TRBD1 call by TCRdb cannot be tested. CDR1 and CDR2 (germline): SQVTM, ANQGSEA. The CDR3 length is 14 residues. This CDR3 reads CSALTGARYNEQFF.

This chain uses TRBV7-8 with TRBJ2-1; TCRdb's D gene call, TRBD2, goes unchecked for lack of DNA. There are 16 residues in the CDR3. Germline V gene lookup returns CDR1 SGHVS and CDR2 FQNEAQ. CDR3 in amino acids: CASSGPSSGGDSEQFF.

The chain uses TRBV7-9 and TRBJ2-2; TCRdb picks TRBD2, but there is no DNA to check that call. CDR3 length equals 17 residues. The germline V gene has CDR1 SEHNR and CDR2 FQNEAQ (reference sequence). CDR3 loop: CASSSLKAEANTGELFF.

This chain joins TRBV7-3 and TRBJ1-6; with no DNA, the TCRdb D assignment of TRBD1 cannot be verified. Germline V gives CDR1 SGHTA, CDR2 FQGTGA. This CDR3 spans 15 amino acids. The CDR3 spells CASSLGSQGASPLHF. The entire variable domain, with the rest obtained from reference TRBV7-3 and TRBJ1-6, is as follows: GAGVSQTPSNKVTEKGKYVELRCDPISGHTALYWYRQSLGQGPEFLIYFQGTGAADDSGLPNDRFFAVRPEGSVSTLKIQRTERGDSAVYLCASSLGSQGASPLHFGNGTRLTVT.

The chain recombines TRBV29-1 with TRBJ1-4. Germline CDR1 reads SQVTM; CDR2 reads ANQGSEA. CDR3 length equals 13 residues. The CDR3 reads CSVEKGVDEKLFF. Based on the CDR3 plus reference TRBV29-1 and TRBJ1-4, the full variable domain is SAVISQKPSRDICQRGTSLTIQCQVDSQVTMMFWYRQQPGQSLTLIATANQGSEATYESGFVIDKFPISRPNLTFSTLTVSNMSPEDSSIYLCSVEKGVDEKLFFGSGTQLSVL.

Judged by frequency, this clonotype is medium-sized. The genes are TRBV9 and TRBJ2-3; the TRBD1 assignment by TCRdb is unverifiable without DNA. CDR1 is SGDLS and CDR2 is YYNGEE in the germline V gene. The CDR3 consists of 14 residues. CDR3 loop: CASKRTETTDTQYF.

The rearrangement uses TRBV5-1 and TRBJ2-7; TCRdb indicates TRBD2, and absent DNA this call remains unverified. Germline V gives CDR1 SGHRS, CDR2 YFSETQ. The CDR3 spans 15 residues. The CDR3 region is CASSLADGEAREQYF.

V usage is TRBV20-1 and J usage is TRBJ1-1; there is no DNA to check the TCRdb D call of TRBD1. This CDR3 is built from 11 residues. Germline loops: CDR1 DFQATT, CDR2 SNEGSKA (reference sequence). CDR3 protein: CSATYRGEAFF.